This T cell receptor (beta chain) was found in a study of T cell repertoires in cytomegalovirus infection. Study information: In the study, CMV epitopes included recently identified HLA-C-restricted and well-studied HLA-B-restricted ones. Matching HLA type and CMV infection were both indicated by public TCR beta signatures.

Of note for this clonotype: Its antigen remains unidentified.

Each CDR3 protein gets one entry after TCRdb re-called the reads with MiXCR. The data show about 500,000 distinct CDR3 sequences, roughly 34% seen once. The germline V gene encodes CDR1 MNHEY and CDR2 SVGAGI. The CDR3 spans 15 residues. Trimming removed 6 bases from V and 5 bases from J; junction bases left unmatched: 3. The sample here was cultured PBMCs, taken from culture after CMV antigen stimulation. The J gene is TRBJ2-1, the V gene TRBV6-5, with 14 bases matching TRBD2. The sequence derives from a human donor in good health (CMV status not recorded). Some clones in this sample may be carry-over from other donors' samples. CDR3: CASSPTSGRDNEQFF. DNA of the CDR3: TGTGCCAGCAGCCCGACTAGCGGGAGGGACAATGAGCAGTTCTTC.